This passage covers 26 T cell receptor beta chains from one sample sequenced in a study of identical twins. TCRdb analysed the 5' RACE reads with MiXCR anew, one entry per CDR3 protein. Among some 730,000 distinct CDR3 sequences listed, roughly 18% were seen once. This same sample was also part of a study on T cells expressing NK-cell markers.

Sequences were obtained from PBMCs. Every receptor here comes from a woman between 18 and 29 years old in good health.

V is TRBV12-3 or TRBV12-4 and J is TRBJ2-1; 10 positions match TRBD2. The CDR3 covers 15 residues. The trim removed 4 bases at V and 7 bases at J, leaving 7 bases unmatched. CDR3 nucleotides: TGTGCCAGCAGTTCGAGCGGGGGGGCGTTTAATGAGCAGTTCTTC. Amino acid sequence: CASSSSGGAFNEQFF.

This clonotype has just a few counts. V usage is TRBV18 and J usage is TRBJ2-7, with TRBD1 identical over 7 bases. CDR1 and CDR2 from the germline V gene are KGHSH and LQKENI. The V and J ends lost 2 bases and 1 base, in that order; junction bases with no gene match: 8. The CDR3 totals 16 residues. The CDR3 region has the DNA TGTGCCAGCTCACCAGTACAGGGGACGAAGTCCTACGAGCAGTACTTC. Its protein is CASSPVQGTKSYEQYF. The full variable domain, rest sourced from reference TRBV18 and TRBJ2-7, is NAGVMQNPRHLVRRRGQEARLRCSPMKGHSHVYWYRQLPEEGLKFMVYLQKENIIDESGMPKERFSAEFPKEGPSILRIQQVVRGDSAAYFCASSPVQGTKSYEQYFGPGTRLTVT.

In this sample, this clonotype turned up a few times. The genes are TRBV20-1 and TRBJ2-3; 13 nucleotides line up with TRBD2. Germline CDR1 DFQATT, CDR2 SNEGSKA (reference sequence). Trimming took 3 bases from V and 0 from J; bases not matched to a gene: 6. This CDR3 is 17 amino acids long. The CDR3, as DNA: TGCAGTGCTAGGATACTAGCGGGGGGGCCTAGCACAGATACGCAGTATTTT. Its protein is CSARILAGGPSTDTQYF.

V gene TRBV15 combines with J gene TRBJ2-7; D gene ambiguous. The CDR3 sequence is 16 residues long. The V gene lost 4 bases and the J gene lost 0 bases, with 16 bases spanning the gap. Germline CDR1 and CDR2: LNHNV and YYDKDF (reference sequence). The CDR3 here is CATSKFGGVSSYEQYF. The CDR3 bases are TGTGCCACCAGCAAATTTGGCGGCGTGAGCTCCTACGAGCAGTACTTC. Filled out from reference TRBV15 and TRBJ2-7, the complete variable domain reads DAMVIQNPRYQVTQFGKPVTLSCSQTLNHNVMYWYQQKSSQAPKLLFHYYDKDFNNEADTPDNFQSRRPNTSFCFLDIRSPGLGDTAMYLCATSKFGGVSSYEQYFGPGTRLTVT.

The chain joins TRBV7-8 to TRBJ2-7, with a possible D match to TRBD2 (6 bases). The CDR3 is 13 amino acids. Germline V CDR1 and CDR2: SGHVS, FQNEAQ. Trimming stripped 2 bases from V and 6 bases from J, with 11 bases between. CDR3 DNA: TGTGCCAGCAGCTTATTCAGTAGCGGCGAGCAGTACTTC. Residues: CASSLFSSGEQYF.

The J gene is TRBJ2-3, the V gene TRBV12-3 or TRBV12-4; TRBD2 agrees at 8 bases. The ends lost 6 bases at V and 5 bases at J; junction bases unmatched: 10. This CDR3 comprises 15 residues. CDR3 loop: CASRQLGGAQDTQYF. Here the CDR3 DNA reads TGTGCCAGCAGACAACTCGGGGGGGCCCAAGATACGCAGTATTTT.

Only a few counts were recorded for this clonotype. The rearrangement uses TRBV6-2 or TRBV6-3 and TRBJ2-1; TRBD2 matches at 7 bases. Germline V lookup: CDR1 MNHEY, CDR2 SVGEGT. The CDR3 extends over 15 amino acids. Trimming at V came to 6 bases and at J to 7 bases, leaving 12 bases not matched to a gene. CDR3 nucleotide sequence: TGTGCCAGCAGCCGACAGCGGGATTCGTTTAATGAGCAGTTCTTC. Translated, it gives CASSRQRDSFNEQFF.

The chain has TRBV4-3 and TRBJ2-7; 9 positions match TRBD1. CDR3 size: 15 residues. CDR1 is LGHNA, CDR2 YSLEER, per germline. Trimming removed 1 base from V and 10 bases from J; junction bases left unmatched: 11. CDR3 DNA: TGCGCCAGCAGCCAAGGACCGGGACAGGGAGTTCTTCAGTACTTC. Protein: CASSQGPGQGVLQYF.

This clonotype was recorded at least ten times. V usage is TRBV9 and J usage is TRBJ2-1; unclear D gene. The V and J ends lost 0 bases and 0 bases respectively, with 10 bases between them. Germline CDR1 reads SGDLS; CDR2 reads YYNGEE. This CDR3 is built from 16 residues. The CDR3 region is CASSVVGSGSYNEQFF. In DNA form, the CDR3 reads TGTGCCAGCAGCGTAGTTGGATCCGGCTCCTACAATGAGCAGTTCTTC.

The J gene is TRBJ2-3, the V gene TRBV5-1, with D possibly called TRBD1 or TRBD2 (5 bases each). V gave up 4 bases and J gave up 5 bases, with 17 bases separating them. This CDR3 is 15 amino acids long. CDR1 and CDR2 (germline): SGHRS, YFSETQ. The CDR3 bases are TGCGCCAGCAGCCTCGGGACCGGGTCCCAAGATACGCAGTATTTT. The encoded protein is CASSLGTGSQDTQYF.

Ten or more counts support this clonotype. The chain links TRBV7-9 to TRBJ1-2, with D maybe TRBD1 (5 bases). This CDR3 is 15 amino acids long. Per the germline V gene, CDR1 is SEHNR and CDR2 is FQNEAQ (reference sequence). V lost 1 base to trimming and J lost 8 bases, with 17 bases between them. The CDR3 region has the DNA TGTGCCAGCAGCTTAGGAGGGGAGGAGAAGTCAGGCTACACCTTC. Its protein is CASSLGGEEKSGYTF.

The sample holds a few counts of this clonotype. V and J are TRBV7-2 and TRBJ2-7; the D is unclear. The length of the CDR3 is 14 residues. The germline V gene has CDR1 SGHTA and CDR2 FQGNSA. V dropped 1 base and J dropped 4 bases, with 11 bases sitting between them. The CDR3 DNA follows: TGTGCCAGCAGCTTAGTGGGCTTGGGGTACGAGCAGTACTTC. Residues: CASSLVGLGYEQYF.

The table lists this clonotype with a few counts. The rearrangement uses TRBV7-6 and TRBJ2-2, with D possibly TRBD2 on 6 matching bases. Germline CDR1 reads SGHVS; CDR2 reads FNYEAQ. The CDR3 runs 15 residues. The V end lost 8 bases, the J end lost 2 bases, and 15 bases lay between the germline ends. The CDR3 here is CASSKRLVNTGELFF. For the CDR3, the DNA is TGTGCCAGCTCAAAACGACTAGTCAACACCGGGGAGCTGTTTTTT. Using reference TRBV7-6 and TRBJ2-2 for the parts outside the CDR3, the full variable domain is GAGVSQSPRYKVTKRGQDVALRCDPISGHVSLYWYRQALGQGPEFLTYFNYEAQQDKSGLPNDRFSAERPEGSISTLTIQRTEQRDSAMYRCASSKRLVNTGELFFGEGSRLTVL.

The genes are TRBV4-1 and TRBJ2-7; TRBD1 aligns across 8 bases. In germline, CDR1 is MGHRA, CDR2 YSYEKL. The CDR3 spans 14 residues. V lost 6 bases, J lost 2 bases, and 6 bases stayed unmatched. CDR3 bases: TGCGCCAGCAGGAGGGGGACAGGTCCCTACGAGCAGTACTTC. As protein: CASRRGTGPYEQYF.

Only a few counts were recorded for this clonotype. The J gene is TRBJ2-1, the V gene TRBV7-2; D tentatively fits TRBD1 or TRBD2 (6 bases each). The germline V and J ends were trimmed by 5 bases and 14 bases, with 19 bases remaining between them. The CDR3 contains 13 residues. The V gene's germline CDR1 is SGHTA and CDR2 FQGNSA. Here the CDR3 reads CASSPGGKGEEFF. CDR3 DNA sequence: TGTGCCAGCAGCCCCGGAGGAAAGGGGGAGGAGTTCTTC.

This chain uses TRBV9 with TRBJ2-1; D is unclear. CDR3 length: 15 residues. Trimming removed 3 bases from V and 0 bases from J, with 10 bases in between. Germline assignment: CDR1 SGDLS and CDR2 YYNGEE. The CDR3 sequence: CASSAYRSSYNEQFF. The CDR3, as DNA: TGTGCCAGCAGCGCGTATAGGAGCTCCTACAATGAGCAGTTCTTC.

This chain joins TRBV5-1 and TRBJ2-7; D is tentatively TRBD1 or TRBD2 (5 bases each). In germline, CDR1 is SGHRS, CDR2 YFSETQ. The CDR3 runs 14 residues. V was clipped by 2 bases and J by 7 bases, with 16 bases between them. The CDR3 loop reads CASSLDRDQGEQYF. DNA of the CDR3: TGCGCCAGCAGCTTAGACCGGGATCAGGGAGAGCAGTACTTC.

The chain joins TRBV4-2 to TRBJ2-1, with D maybe TRBD2 (6 bases). The V end lost 0 bases, the J end lost 0 bases, and 12 bases lay between the germline ends. Germline CDR1 and CDR2: LGHNA and YNFKEQ. CDR3 length equals 17 residues. This CDR3 is CASSQELAGRSYNEQFF. Written as DNA, the CDR3 is TGTGCCAGCAGCCAAGAATTGGCGGGACGCTCCTACAATGAGCAGTTCTTC.

This clonotype was observed a few times. The rearrangement links TRBV20-1 to TRBJ2-3, with no clear D. From germline, CDR1 is DFQATT and CDR2 SNEGSKA (reference sequence). The CDR3 is 10 amino acids. V shed 3 bases and J shed 7 bases, with 5 bases lying between them. The DNA for the CDR3 is TGCAGTGCTAGCGGATATACGCAGTATTTT. Encoded protein: CSASGYTQYF.

This chain connects TRBV27 to TRBJ2-5; 8 bases align to TRBD1. This CDR3 spans 16 amino acids. The trim removed 6 bases at V and 3 bases at J, leaving 12 bases unmatched. The germline CDR1 and CDR2 sequences are MNHEY and SMNVEV (reference sequence). This CDR3 reads CASSTTHTGGKETQYF. The CDR3 coding sequence is TGTGCCAGCAGCACGACCCACACAGGGGGTAAAGAGACCCAGTACTTC.

This clonotype was picked up many times. The J gene is TRBJ1-5, the V gene TRBV7-6; TRBD1 agrees at 9 bases. With V trimmed by 5 bases and J by 6 bases, 5 bases remained unmatched. CDR1 and CDR2 (germline): SGHVS, FNYEAQ. This CDR3 is 14 amino acids long. In DNA, the CDR3 is TGTGCCAGCAGCCCCGGGACAGGGAGTCAGCCCCAGCATTTT. Amino acid sequence: CASSPGTGSQPQHF.

The chain is built from TRBV7-9 and TRBJ2-3; either TRBD1 or TRBD2 may fit D (5 bases each). Trimming took off 2 bases at V and 5 bases at J, with 14 bases between the two ends. The CDR3 extends over 15 amino acids. Germline values: CDR1 SEHNR, CDR2 FQNEAQ (reference sequence). The CDR3 loop reads CASSLQGWDGDTQYF. DNA for the CDR3: TGTGCCAGCAGCTTACAAGGCTGGGACGGAGATACGCAGTATTTT.

The rearrangement uses TRBV6-5 and TRBJ2-7; the D is unclear. Trimming shortened V by 2 bases and J by 5 bases, and 7 bases separated the two germline ends. CDR1 MNHEY and CDR2 SVGAGI come from the germline V gene. The CDR3 spans 12 residues. The CDR3 here is CASSYGWNEQYF. CDR3 nucleotides: TGTGCCAGCAGTTACGGATGGAACGAGCAGTACTTC.

In this sample, this clonotype turned up a few times. V is TRBV20-1 and J is TRBJ2-7; TRBD2 agrees at 7 bases. With 3 bases clipped from V and 5 bases from J, the junction kept 13 bases outside the gene matches. Germline CDR1 and CDR2: DFQATT and SNEGSKA (reference sequence). CDR3 size: 15 residues. The CDR3 region is CSARGVSGISHEQYF. The DNA of the CDR3 is TGCAGTGCTAGGGGGGTAAGCGGGATTAGCCACGAGCAGTACTTC.

The chain couples TRBV12-3 or TRBV12-4 to TRBJ2-5; D not certain. CDR3 size: 13 residues. V shed 6 bases and J shed 2 bases, with 10 bases lying between them. CDR3: CASSLNPQETQYF. The CDR3 DNA reads as TGTGCCAGCAGCTTAAATCCACAAGAGACCCAGTACTTC.

This clonotype was picked up a small number of times. V and J are TRBV3-1 and TRBJ1-5; the match to TRBD1 covers 8 bases. CDR1 is LGHDT and CDR2 is YNNKEL in the germline V gene (reference sequence). This CDR3 spans 14 amino acids. Germline trimming cut 1 base from V and 7 bases from J; bases unmatched to any gene: 3. CDR3 amino acids: CASSQVTGGQPQHF. Written as DNA, the CDR3 is TGTGCCAGCAGCCAAGTAACAGGGGGACAGCCCCAGCATTTT.